This T cell receptor (beta chain) was sequenced during a study of OX40 agonist ivuxolimab in advanced cancers. Regarding the study as a whole: The CD4+ and CD8+ T cells in the blood had expanded clonally by week 6 at 0.1 to 3.0 mg/kg.

The CDR3 length is 16 residues. CDR1 is SGHAT and CDR2 is FQNNGV in the germline V gene. J lost 12 bases, V lost 1 base, and 8 bases had no gene match. On this clone itself: Antigen specificity is unknown.

Generated by immunoSEQ multiplex PCR, the TCRdb table keeps only in-frame clones and is missing some. The table includes about 41,000 clones, 85% detected once. Material: CD4+ or CD8+ T cells sorted from blood, obtained in a trial of the OX40 agonist ivuxolimab. The sequence was obtained from an adult with an advanced solid tumor such as melanoma, head and neck, liver or kidney cancer. The J gene is TRBJ2-1, the V gene TRBV11-2; 14 bases fit TRBD2. CDR3 residues: CASSLVRRLAGGRQFF. DNA of the CDR3: TGTGCCAGCAGCTTAGTCCGCCGACTAGCGGGAGGGCGGCAGTTCTTC.